This TCR beta chain was retrieved from a study of blood T cell repertoires in COVID-19. Study-wide background: Samples representing acute and convalescent COVID-19 were sourced from the United States, Italy and Spain. T cells, B-cell-depleted T cells, or PBMCs provided the cDNA or gDNA that served as material.

Per the original methods: The authors estimated nucleated cell counts from reference gene primer amplification. Profiled with immunoSEQ multiplex PCR; TCRdb holds only in-frame clones, not every one. V and J calls and clone size are given by that table; D and trimming were obtained from the DNA. In the table there are 250,000 to 300,000 clones, over 80% of which are singletons. Sample: peripheral blood. This sequence was found in a man in his 60s who had recovered from COVID-19.

The CDR3 nucleotides are TGCGCCAGCAGCCAGAGGATCTCTGGAAACACCATATATTTT. Translation: CASSQRISGNTIYF. This chain links TRBV4-1 with TRBJ1-3, with D uncertain. Germline-derived CDR1 and CDR2 are MGHRA and YSYEKL. With 3 bases removed from V and 0 bases from J, the gap between germline ends came to 6 bases. This CDR3 is 14 amino acids long.